A selection of T cell receptor beta chains follows, all from one sample in a study of blood T cell repertoires in COVID-19. Libraries were prepared by immunoSEQ multiplex PCR; TCRdb keeps only in-frame clonotypes and omits some of them. The profile shows roughly 97,000 clones, roughly nine tenths of them singletons. The sequenced material came from peripheral blood. The receptors derive from a human donor in a cohort sampled during active COVID-19. Each CDR3 is given without its conserved first and last residue.

v_gene | CDR3aa
TRBV28 | ASRGSAGGPDEQF
TRBV3-1/TRBV3-2 | ASSPPSGTYNEQF
TRBV18 | ASSPRTGQGNYGYT
TRBV18 | ASSPSDLSNTGELF
TRBV6-2/TRBV6-3 | ASSYSSAGMTEAF
TRBV29-1 | SVAVGADTSSPLH
TRBV4-2 | ASSSGRAGSTDTQY
TRBV3-1/TRBV3-2 | ASSGLAGSYEQY
TRBV5-1 | ASSLGLAGVHANTGELF
TRBV28 | ASSPGQVNGDEQY
TRBV7-2 | ASSFTQGSGTDTQY
TRBV24-1 | AIETPTGDTQY
TRBV23-1 | ASSQSKKTTGTNTEAF
TRBV28 | ASSLGTGVLGNQPQH
TRBV12-3/TRBV12-4 | ASSLGENTIY
TRBV3-1/TRBV3-2 | ASSQQPIQGSDTQY
TRBV13 | ASRRRVSYEQY
TRBV5-1 | ASSLSTLRQETQY
TRBV29-1 | SVRKQVNTEAF
TRBV19 | ASKPGQDYYEQY
TRBV25-1 | APHTQGGEETQY
TRBV5-6 | ASSLFMSDRHGELF
TRBV15 | ATGSQVDTGELF
TRBV3-1/TRBV3-2 | ASSQDRVNEQF
TRBV7-2 | ASSSLITRGELF
TRBV3-1/TRBV3-2 | ASSRSGTGELF
TRBV5-1 | ASSLEGAYNEQF
TRBV10-2 | ASSDEVSGYT
TRBV6-6 | ASSRTLGANAPGDQPQH
TRBV7-2 | ASSLGPGQETQY
TRBV13 | ASSLGSYRGTGETQY
TRBV27 | ASRRRKGAGAQETQY
TRBV10-3 | AISGTGAEETQY
TRBV29-1 | SVEGQYEQY
TRBV3-1/TRBV3-2 | ASSQISSGGRGYT
TRBV4-3 | ASSRGLEETQY
TRBV6-5 | ASSQNRDGGYT
TRBV4-1 | ASSPSLAGLAYNEQF
TRBV5-4 | ASSLPGSGGDSPLH
TRBV24-1 | ATSDPQGMDGYT
TRBV3-1/TRBV3-2 | ASSQDAASGTPF
TRBV11-2 | ASSFGGGVLGEQF
TRBV28 | ASSNSYGYT
TRBV4-1 | ASSPPGSQIYGYT
TRBV19 | ASSIAISGNTIY
TRBV6-6 | ASSYRDKPHEQY
TRBV2 | ASNKGGDANTGDLF
TRBV5-4 | ASSLPGGGDYEQY